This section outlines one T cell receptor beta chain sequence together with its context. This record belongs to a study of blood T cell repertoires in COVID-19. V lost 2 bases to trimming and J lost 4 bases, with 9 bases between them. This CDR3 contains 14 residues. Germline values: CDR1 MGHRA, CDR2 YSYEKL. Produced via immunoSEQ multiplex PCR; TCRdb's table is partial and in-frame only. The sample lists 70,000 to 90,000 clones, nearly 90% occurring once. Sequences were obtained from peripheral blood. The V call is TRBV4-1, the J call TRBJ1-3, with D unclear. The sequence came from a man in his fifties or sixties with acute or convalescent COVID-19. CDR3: CASSQQEGGNTIYF. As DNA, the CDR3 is TGCGCCAGCAGCCAACAGGAGGGAGGAAACACCATATATTTT.